This section outlines one T cell receptor (beta chain) sequence together with its context. This sample is part of a study of blood T cell repertoires in COVID-19. Study in general: The United States, Italy and Spain provided the acute and convalescent COVID-19 samples.

Looked up from germline, CDR1 is MNHEY and CDR2 is SVGAGI. V lost 6 bases, J lost 5 bases, and 5 bases stayed unmatched. CDR3 size: 14 residues. The protocol was immunoSEQ multiplex PCR, while the TCRdb copy is restricted to in-frame clones and leaves out a portion. The sample holds over 350,000 clones; more than 85% are singletons and the top ten take over 0.7%. V and J are TRBV6-5 and TRBJ1-2; 11 bases are shared with TRBD1. Sequencing was carried out using PBMCs or T cells enriched from blood (not recorded which). The source is a middle-aged woman who had been exposed to COVID-19. In nucleotides, the CDR3 is TGTGCCAGCAGACCTCGGGACAGGGGGTATGGCTACACCTTC. Its translation: CASRPRDRGYGYTF.